Shown below are 10 T cell receptor beta chains from a single sample sequenced in a study of blood T cell repertoires in COVID-19. The method was immunoSEQ multiplex PCR; TCRdb's version includes in-frame clones alone and lacks a portion of them. The sample yields approximately 170,000 clones, approximately 85% seen once. Sequencing was done on a sample of peripheral blood. Receptor source: a man at least 80 years old with COVID-19, enrolled during active disease.

CDR3 DNA: TGTGCCAGTAGTCCCAGGGAGGGCGAGCAGTACTTC. Encoded protein: CASSPREGEQYF. The rearrangement uses TRBV19 and TRBJ2-7, with 7 positions matching TRBD2. The CDR3 runs to 12 residues. V dropped 5 bases and J dropped 6; count of bases not matched to a gene: 4. Germline V gene sequence: CDR1 LNHDA, CDR2 SQIVND (reference sequence). Variable domain in full (rest from reference TRBV19 and TRBJ2-7): DGGITQSPKYLFRKEGQNVTLSCEQNLNHDAMYWYRQDPGQGLRLIYYSQIVNDFQKGDIAEGYSVSREKKESFPLTVTSAQKNPTAFYLCASSPREGEQYFGPGTRLTVT.

The CDR3, as DNA: TGTGCCAGCAGCCTGACAGGGATCGGCACAGATACGCAGTATTTT. Encoded protein: CASSLTGIGTDTQYF. The chain links TRBV6-5 to TRBJ2-3; 7 bases fit TRBD1. This CDR3 spans 15 amino acids. The V and J ends lost 6 bases and 1 base, in that order; junction bases with no gene match: 7. Germline CDR1 reads MNHEY; CDR2 reads SVGAGI.

The genes are TRBV10-3 and TRBJ2-1, with a tentative D call TRBD2 (5 bases). Germline V lookup: CDR1 ENHRY, CDR2 SYGVKD. Trimming left V 2 bases short and J 8 bases short, with 10 bases between. CDR3 length: 13 residues. CDR3 nucleotides: TGTGCCATCAGTGAGGGGATGGAGGATGAGCAGTTCTTC. This translates into CAISEGMEDEQFF.

The V gene is TRBV18, the J gene TRBJ2-2, with a tentative D call TRBD2 (6 bases). The CDR3 loop spans 16 amino acids. The germline V gene has CDR1 KGHSH and CDR2 LQKENI. V dropped 4 bases and J dropped 0 bases, with 12 bases sitting between them. CDR3 in amino acids: CASSLHPGANTGELFF. CDR3 DNA: TGTGCCAGCTCACTTCATCCGGGGGCGAACACCGGGGAGCTGTTTTTT.

Only one count was recorded for this clone. V usage is TRBV19 and J usage is TRBJ1-2, with 9 positions matching TRBD1. With V trimmed by 3 bases and J by 3 bases, 2 bases remained unmatched. The CDR3 consists of 14 residues. Germline loops: CDR1 LNHDA, CDR2 SQIVND (reference sequence). The CDR3 region has the DNA TGTGCCAGTAGTATCGACAGGGGGTACTATGGCTACACCTTC. Its translation is CASSIDRGYYGYTF.

This chain connects TRBV7-6 to TRBJ2-3; 15 bases match TRBD2. The V gene end was trimmed by 0 bases and the J gene end by 1 base; junction bases not matched to a gene: 5. Germline lookup yields CDR1 SGHVS and CDR2 FNYEAQ. This CDR3 region has 19 residues. Here the CDR3 reads CASSLAGTSGGPRTDTQYF. Written as DNA, the CDR3 is TGTGCCAGCAGCTTAGCAGGGACTAGCGGGGGGCCCCGCACAGATACGCAGTATTTT.

This sequence joins TRBV7-9 and TRBJ1-1; TRBD1 matches at 8 bases. V was clipped by 5 bases and J by 4 bases; unmatched bases: 6. The CDR3 runs 14 residues. From germline, CDR1 is SEHNR and CDR2 FQNEAQ (reference sequence). The CDR3 reads CASSTGQGPTEAFF. CDR3 bases: TGTGCCAGCAGCACCGGACAGGGTCCCACTGAAGCTTTCTTT.

This clone appeared a few times. Different DNA sequences within this sample yield the same CDR3. This chain joins TRBV7-9 and TRBJ1-1; unclear D gene. The CDR3 is 14 amino acids. Germline CDR1 and CDR2: SEHNR and FQNEAQ (reference sequence). V dropped 1 base and J dropped 0 bases, with 6 bases sitting between them. The CDR3 nucleotides read TGTGCCAGCAGCTTAGGGTCGGTGAACACTGAAGCTTTCTTT. Its protein is CASSLGSVNTEAFF.

The chain recombines TRBV18 with TRBJ1-4; the D gene is possibly TRBD1 (6 bases). Germline V gene lookup returns CDR1 KGHSH and CDR2 LQKENI. Between the trimmed V and J ends, which lost 4 bases and 8 bases, there was a span of 11 bases. CDR3 length: 13 residues. CDR3: CASSLHRDEKLFF. The CDR3 DNA sequence: TGTGCCAGCTCACTCCACAGGGACGAAAAACTGTTTTTT.

Comments on this clone: A junction boundary mismatches the germline segment, possibly from a read error. The rearrangement uses TRBV6-5 and TRBJ2-7, with TRBD1 matching over 8 bases. This CDR3 region has 15 residues. Germline V CDR1 and CDR2: MNHEY, SVGAGI. The DNA of the CDR3 is TGTGCCAGCAGCTACTCGGGGGACAGGCGGTACGAGCAGTACTTC. This sequence encodes CASSYSGDRRYEQYF.